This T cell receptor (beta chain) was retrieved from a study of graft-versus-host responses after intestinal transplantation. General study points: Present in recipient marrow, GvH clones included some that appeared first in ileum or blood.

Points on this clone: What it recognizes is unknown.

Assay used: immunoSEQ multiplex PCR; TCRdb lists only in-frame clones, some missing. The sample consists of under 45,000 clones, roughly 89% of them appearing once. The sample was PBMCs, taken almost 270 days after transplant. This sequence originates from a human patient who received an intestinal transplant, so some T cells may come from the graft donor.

The CDR3 region is CASSPNDLPQHF. The CDR3, as DNA: TGTGCCAGTAGTCCCAACGACCTGCCCCAGCATTTT. This chain uses TRBV19 with TRBJ1-5, with D unresolved. Germline loops: CDR1 LNHDA, CDR2 SQIVND (reference sequence). The V end was cut by 5 bases, the J end by 9 bases, with 11 bases between. The CDR3 spans 12 residues.